A single sample gave rise to the 13 T cell receptor beta chains below, sequenced in a study of shared clonotypes between healthy human individuals. Clones were read by immunoSEQ multiplex PCR, and TCRdb kept only the in-frame ones, dropping some. The data hold about 600,000 clones, with 97% observed a single time. The sequencing sample was made of naive CD4+ T cells sorted from blood. Sample subset: CD45RA+ positively selected. Receptors were obtained from a woman aged 30 to 39 in good health.

J is TRBJ1-6 and V is TRBV30; D remains unclear. Germline V gene data show CDR1 as GTSNPN and CDR2 as SVGIG (reference sequence). V shed 1 base and J shed 10 bases, with 11 bases lying between them. There are 13 residues in the CDR3. CDR3 sequence: CAWSGQQLSPLHF. In DNA, the CDR3 is TGTGCCTGGAGTGGCCAACAGCTCTCACCCCTCCACTTT.

This CDR3 reads CAWSVGQTNTIYF. DNA of the CDR3: TGTGCCTGGAGTGTAGGACAGACAAACACCATATATTTT. The V call is TRBV30, the J call TRBJ1-3; D perhaps matches TRBD1 (6 bases). CDR3 length equals 13 residues. The ends were cut back, 0 bases at V and 6 bases at J, with 9 bases in the middle. In germline, CDR1 is GTSNPN, CDR2 SVGIG (reference sequence).

The chain uses TRBV28 and TRBJ2-7, with a possible D match to TRBD2 (6 bases). V was cut by 6 bases and J by 7 bases, with 22 bases left in between. The CDR3 has 15 amino acids. CDR1 is MDHEN, CDR2 SYDVKM, per germline. CDR3 nucleotide sequence: TGTGCCAGCAGACCCGGGACTGAGCGGAGACGGGAGCAGTACTTC. Protein sequence: CASRPGTERRREQYF.

The chain recombines TRBV28 with TRBJ2-5, with 7 bases identical to TRBD1. Germline CDR1 MDHEN, CDR2 SYDVKM. The CDR3 consists of 12 residues. After removal of 8 bases from V and 11 bases from J, the junction contained 11 bases not matched to a gene. CDR3 in DNA: TGTGCCAGCCGGGACAGAGCCTATGAGCAGTACTTC. This codes for CASRDRAYEQYF.

The chain employs TRBV19 and TRBJ2-1, with TRBD2 identical over 10 bases. Germline loops: CDR1 LNHDA, CDR2 SQIVND (reference sequence). This CDR3 contains 14 residues. J gave up 6 bases and V 5 bases, and 4 bases lay outside the gene matches. CDR3 protein: CASSERLAGNEQFF. DNA for the CDR3: TGTGCCAGTAGTGAAAGACTAGCGGGCAATGAGCAGTTCTTC. Variable domain in full (rest from reference TRBV19 and TRBJ2-1): DGGITQSPKYLFRKEGQNVTLSCEQNLNHDAMYWYRQDPGQGLRLIYYSQIVNDFQKGDIAEGYSVSREKKESFPLTVTSAQKNPTAFYLCASSERLAGNEQFFGPGTRLTVL.

V and J are TRBV28 and TRBJ2-1; D uncertain. The germline V gene encodes CDR1 MDHEN and CDR2 SYDVKM. Trimming removed 6 bases at V and 0 bases at J, with 12 bases between. The CDR3 has 15 residues. DNA for the CDR3: TGTGCCAGCAGACGTTCTGAACACTCCTACAATGAGCAGTTCTTC. It specifies CASRRSEHSYNEQFF.

The J gene is TRBJ1-3, the V gene TRBV6-1, with D hard to call. Trimming shortened V by 3 bases and J by 9 bases, and 9 bases separated the two germline ends. The CDR3 totals 12 residues. CDR1 is MNHNS, CDR2 SASEGT, per germline. In DNA form, the CDR3 reads TGTGCCAGCAGTGATCGGAGTCTCACCATATATTTT. Translating gives CASSDRSLTIYF.

This sequence joins TRBV2 and TRBJ2-1, with TRBD2 identical over 13 bases. This CDR3 spans 14 amino acids. Per the germline V gene, CDR1 is SNHLY and CDR2 is FYNNEI. Germline trimming cut 8 bases from V and 8 bases from J; bases unmatched to any gene: 6. The CDR3 DNA reads as TGTGCCAGCCCAACTAGCGGGAGGGCCCATGAGCAGTTCTTC. Translation: CASPTSGRAHEQFF.

The chain is built from TRBV28 and TRBJ2-5; the match to TRBD1 covers 8 bases. TRBJ2-7 explains the end of the DNA better; the J call may be wrong. The CDR3 spans 14 residues. Germline V lookup: CDR1 MDHEN, CDR2 SYDVKM. This CDR3 reads CASSIQGDPYEQYF. In DNA, the CDR3 is TGTGCCAGCAGTATACAGGGGGACCCCTACGAGCAGTACTTC.

In this sample, this clone turned up once. V and J are TRBV21-1 and TRBJ2-7; the table calls TRBD2, which could not be checked here. TRBV21-1 is marked as a pseudogene. This CDR3 has 17 amino acids. CDR3 in amino acids: CASSKWGIAGFSYEQYF. The CDR3 DNA reads as TGTGCCAGCAGCAAATGGGGTATCGCGGGATTTTCCTACGAGCAGTACTTC.

In DNA form, the CDR3 reads TGCGCCAGCAGTTCTGACAGTGGGTACAATGAGCAGTTCTTC. This translates into CASSSDSGYNEQFF. J is TRBJ2-1 and V is TRBV5-1, with TRBD1 as a possible D gene (5 bases). V was pared by 5 bases and J by 4 bases, with 13 bases between. The CDR3 consists of 14 residues. In germline, CDR1 is SGHRS, CDR2 YFSETQ. Drawing the rest from reference TRBV5-1 and TRBJ2-1, the complete variable domain is KAGVTQTPRYLIKTRGQQVTLSCSPISGHRSVSWYQQTPGQGLQFLFEYFSETQRNKGNFPGRFSGRQFSNSRSEMNVSTLELGDSALYLCASSSDSGYNEQFFGPGTRLTVL.

The chain links TRBV6-6 to TRBJ1-1; D gene unclear. Trimming removed 3 bases from V and 0 bases from J, with 11 bases in between. CDR1 and CDR2 from the germline V gene are MNHNY and SVGAGI (reference sequence). The CDR3 runs 15 residues. The CDR3: CASSYSTSLNTEAFF. The CDR3 coding sequence is TGTGCCAGCAGTTATTCAACCAGCCTGAACACTGAAGCTTTCTTT.

This clone showed up just once. The chain uses TRBV4-2 and TRBJ2-1; 13 bases agree with TRBD2. V lost 1 base to trimming and J lost 7 bases; unmatched junction nucleotides: 10. Germline values: CDR1 LGHNA, CDR2 YNFKEQ. The CDR3 runs to 18 residues. DNA for the CDR3: TGTGCCAGCAGCCAAGCAGAGCCGGGACTAGCGGGACGGAATGAGCAGTTCTTC. It translates to CASSQAEPGLAGRNEQFF.